By share, the clone carrying this T cell receptor beta chain ranks as medium-sized. This entry comes from a study of metastatic and nonmetastatic thyroid tumors. TCRdb used MiXCR to call clones anew from the PCR reads. The table has approximately 30,000 clones, around 16% seen once. All patients reached thyroid surgery having received no treatment beforehand. The source material was blood. The sequence was obtained from a male donor with papillary thyroid cancer or a benign thyroid nodule (not recorded which). Some clones in this sample may be carry-over from other donors' samples.

CDR3 bases: TGTGCCAGCAGTTCCCCGACTAGCGGCTTCTCCTACGAGCAGTACTTC. It yields the protein CASSSPTSGFSYEQYF. The gene calls are TRBV11-1 and TRBJ2-7; 9 nucleotides align to TRBD2. After removal of 6 bases from V and 0 bases from J, the junction contained 9 bases not matched to a gene. This CDR3 contains 16 residues. The germline gives CDR1 SGHAT, CDR2 FQDESV (reference sequence).